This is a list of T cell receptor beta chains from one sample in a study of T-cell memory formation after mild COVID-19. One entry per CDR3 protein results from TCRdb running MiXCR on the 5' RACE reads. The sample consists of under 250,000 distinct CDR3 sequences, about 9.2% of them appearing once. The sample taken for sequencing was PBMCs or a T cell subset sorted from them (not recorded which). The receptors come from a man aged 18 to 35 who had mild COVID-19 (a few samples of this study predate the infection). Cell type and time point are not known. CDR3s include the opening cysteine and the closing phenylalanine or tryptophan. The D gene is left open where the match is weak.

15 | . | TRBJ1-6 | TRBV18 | CASSNRGMVGSPLHF
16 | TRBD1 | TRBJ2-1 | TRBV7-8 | CASSLVRGQGSDEQFF
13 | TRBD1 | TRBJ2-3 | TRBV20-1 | CSAVHRGADTQYF
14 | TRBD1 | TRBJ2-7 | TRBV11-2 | CASSEYRGQSEQYF
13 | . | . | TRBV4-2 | CARNHFRCQVQFF
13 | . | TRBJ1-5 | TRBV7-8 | CASSLVLAQPQHF
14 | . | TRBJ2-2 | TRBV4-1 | CARGLKPNTGELFF
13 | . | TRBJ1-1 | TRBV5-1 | CASSDPGDPEAFF
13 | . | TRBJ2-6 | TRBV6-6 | CASSYPGANVLTF
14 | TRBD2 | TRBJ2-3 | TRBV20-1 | CSARPGGTGDTQYF
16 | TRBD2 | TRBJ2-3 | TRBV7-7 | CASSPRLAGITDTQYF
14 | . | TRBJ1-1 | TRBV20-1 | CSARAWVPGTEAFF
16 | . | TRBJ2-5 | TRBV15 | CATSRDPGITRETQYF
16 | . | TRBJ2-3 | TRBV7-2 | CASSQGFITPGDTQYF
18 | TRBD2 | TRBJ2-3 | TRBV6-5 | CASSYSRRLAGRTDTQYF
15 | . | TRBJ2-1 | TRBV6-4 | CASSSRAGTLEGQFF
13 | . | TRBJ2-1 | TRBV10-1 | CASTLDILNEQFF
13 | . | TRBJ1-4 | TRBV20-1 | CSADSPGEKKLFF
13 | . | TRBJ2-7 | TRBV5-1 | CASSPEAPYEQYF
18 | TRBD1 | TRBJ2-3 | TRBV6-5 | CASSYSTVGQGAGDTQYF
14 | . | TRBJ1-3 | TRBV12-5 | CASGLTGGSDTIYF
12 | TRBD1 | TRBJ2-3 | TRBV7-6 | CASSSPTGPQYF
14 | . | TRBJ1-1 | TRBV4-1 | CASSQDPVNTEAFF
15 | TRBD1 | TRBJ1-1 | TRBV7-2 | CASSTGQGLYTEAFF
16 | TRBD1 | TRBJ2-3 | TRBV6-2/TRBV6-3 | CASSTHPGQGPDTQYF
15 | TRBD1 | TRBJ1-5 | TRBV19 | CASHSPRQGGQPQHF
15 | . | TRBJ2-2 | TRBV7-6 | CASSSPQTIVGELFF
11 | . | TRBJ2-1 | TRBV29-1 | CSVSPGPEQFF
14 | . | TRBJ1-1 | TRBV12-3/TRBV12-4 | CASSFNGANTEAFF
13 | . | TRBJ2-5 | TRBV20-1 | CSARRGRLKTQYF
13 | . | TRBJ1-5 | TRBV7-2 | CASSLDRVGPQHF